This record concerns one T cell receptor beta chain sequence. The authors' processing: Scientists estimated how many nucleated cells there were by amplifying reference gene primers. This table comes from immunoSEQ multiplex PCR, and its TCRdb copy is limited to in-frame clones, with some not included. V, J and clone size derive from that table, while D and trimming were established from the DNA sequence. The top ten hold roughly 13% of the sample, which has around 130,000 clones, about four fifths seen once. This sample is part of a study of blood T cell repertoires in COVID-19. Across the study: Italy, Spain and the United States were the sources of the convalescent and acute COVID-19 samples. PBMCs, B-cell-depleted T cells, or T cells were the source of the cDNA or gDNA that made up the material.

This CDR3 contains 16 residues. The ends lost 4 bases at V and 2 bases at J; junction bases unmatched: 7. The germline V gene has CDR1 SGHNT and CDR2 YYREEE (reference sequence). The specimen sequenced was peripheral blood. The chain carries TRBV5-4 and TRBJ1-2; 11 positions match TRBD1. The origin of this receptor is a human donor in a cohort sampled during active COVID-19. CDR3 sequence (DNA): TGTGCCAGCAGCACCGGACAGGGGGCCACGAACTATGGCTACACCTTC. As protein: CASSTGQGATNYGYTF.